Presented here are 6 T cell receptor beta chains from one specimen sequenced in a study of blood T cell repertoires in COVID-19. Profiling relied on immunoSEQ multiplex PCR, and the TCRdb table lists in-frame clones only, not all of them. This table holds hundreds of thousands of clones, more than 70% found once. Sequenced input: peripheral blood. The receptors here all came from a woman in her 70s with COVID-19, enrolled during active disease.

This chain joins TRBV4-2 and TRBJ1-4; perhaps TRBD1 as D (5 bases). The germline V and J ends were trimmed by 0 bases and 7 bases, with 27 bases remaining between them. CDR3 length equals 20 residues. The V gene's germline CDR1 is LGHNA and CDR2 YNFKEQ. The DNA of the CDR3 is TGTGCCAGCAGCCAAGAATGGGTCAATCTATTGGTTTCCGGGGGTGAAAAACTGTTTTTT. Protein: CASSQEWVNLLVSGGEKLFF.

This clone was detected a few times. This chain links TRBV2 with TRBJ1-6, with a tentative D call TRBD1 (6 bases). Trimming took off 6 bases at V and 7 bases at J, with 13 bases between the two ends. Germline CDR1 SNHLY, CDR2 FYNNEI. CDR3 length: 14 amino acids. For the CDR3, the DNA is TGTGCCAGCAGGAAGACAGGCGTCAATTCACCCCTCCACTTT. Residues: CASRKTGVNSPLHF.

The chain uses TRBV2 and TRBJ1-4; weak D call: TRBD1 (5 bases). Germline CDR1 reads SNHLY; CDR2 reads FYNNEI. The CDR3 extends over 13 amino acids. The ends were cut back, 7 bases at V and 7 bases at J, with 13 bases in the middle. The CDR3 here is CASNPDSFEKLFF. CDR3 sequence (DNA): TGTGCCAGCAACCCCGACAGTTTTGAAAAACTGTTTTTT.

The J gene is TRBJ1-2, the V gene TRBV24-1, with D tentatively TRBD1 (6 bases). Germline values: CDR1 KGHDR, CDR2 SFDVKD. Trimming shortened V by 1 base and J by 9 bases, and 14 bases separated the two germline ends. There are 14 residues in the CDR3. CDR3 DNA sequence: TGTGCCACCAGTGATTTTGGGACACCCGGGAGCTACACCTTC. It encodes CATSDFGTPGSYTF.

This chain uses TRBV5-1 with TRBJ1-1; D is unclear. The CDR3 is 17 residues long. CDR1 and CDR2 (germline): SGHRS, YFSETQ. V was pared by 3 bases and J by 2 bases, with 20 bases between. CDR3: CASSWRSPTGENTEAFF. The CDR3 DNA reads TGCGCCAGCAGCTGGAGGTCCCCGACGGGCGAAAACACTGAAGCTTTCTTT.

V and J are TRBV30 and TRBJ1-1; 9 bases map to TRBD1. Germline CDR1 is GTSNPN and CDR2 is SVGIG (reference sequence). This CDR3 has 13 residues. The junction had 4 bases not matched to a gene; V was cut back by 2 bases and J by 6 bases. The CDR3 DNA reads TGTGCCTGGAGTCGGACAGGGGTCTCTGAAGCTTTCTTT. Encoded protein: CAWSRTGVSEAFF.